These 14 T cell receptor beta chains came from one sample sequenced in a study of T cell changes during pregnancy in multiple sclerosis. Assay used: immunoSEQ multiplex PCR; TCRdb lists only in-frame clones, some missing. The data contain around 33,000 clones, around 90% of them singletons. The sample consisted of CD8+ T cells from peripheral blood mononuclear cells, taken before pregnancy. The receptors shown here come from a female donor with multiple sclerosis, enrolled in a pregnancy study.

The chain combines TRBV9 with TRBJ2-3, with TRBD2 matching over 10 bases. This CDR3 spans 16 amino acids. The germline V gene has CDR1 SGDLS and CDR2 YYNGEE. V lost 0 bases, J lost 5 bases, and 6 bases stayed unmatched. The CDR3 here is CASSVEPAGGIDTQYF. In nucleotides, the CDR3 is TGTGCCAGCAGCGTAGAACCAGCGGGAGGGATAGATACGCAGTATTTT.

The genes are TRBV7-3 and TRBJ1-1; D is ambiguous. V lost 3 bases and J lost 7, with 12 bases in between. Germline values: CDR1 SGHTA, CDR2 FQGTGA. The CDR3 length is 13 residues. The CDR3 DNA sequence: TGTGCCAGCAGCTTCGACACCTTTGGTGAAGCTTTCTTT. Translated: CASSFDTFGEAFF.

The rearrangement links TRBV9 to TRBJ2-3; D perhaps matches TRBD1 (6 bases). V lost 0 bases to trimming and J lost 4 bases, with 12 bases between them. CDR1 SGDLS and CDR2 YYNGEE come from the germline V gene. The CDR3 totals 15 residues. The CDR3 nucleotides are TGTGCCAGCAGCGTAGAGGGGGTTCGCGCAGATACGCAGTATTTT. It translates to CASSVEGVRADTQYF.

The chain carries TRBV5-1 and TRBJ2-7; TRBD1 matches 9 bases. V lost 1 base, J lost 5 bases, and 7 bases stayed unmatched. Germline loops: CDR1 SGHRS, CDR2 YFSETQ. This CDR3 is built from 15 residues. CDR3 sequence (DNA): TGCGCCAGCAGCTTGATAGGGGACAGGGTCGACGAGCAGTACTTC. Protein: CASSLIGDRVDEQYF.

The chain employs TRBV6-6 and TRBJ2-3; D not certain. Germline V gene data show CDR1 as MNHNY and CDR2 as SVGAGI (reference sequence). The CDR3 spans 13 residues. The ends were cut back, 2 bases at V and 0 bases at J, with 3 bases in the middle. The CDR3 sequence is CASSYPSTDTQYF. In nucleotides, the CDR3 is TGTGCCAGCAGTTACCCAAGCACAGATACGCAGTATTTT.

This chain links TRBV4-3 with TRBJ2-1, with 14 bases matching TRBD2. The germline V gene has CDR1 LGHNA and CDR2 YSLEER. Germline trimming cut 0 bases from V and 10 bases from J; bases unmatched to any gene: 8. This CDR3 has 17 amino acids. CDR3 sequence (DNA): TGCGCCAGCAGCCAAGATATGACTAGCGGGGGGGCAGGCGAGCAGTTCTTC. Protein product: CASSQDMTSGGAGEQFF.

This chain joins TRBV13 and TRBJ1-4; D possibly corresponds to TRBD1 (6 bases). CDR3 size: 12 residues. The V gene's germline CDR1 is PRHDT and CDR2 FYEKMQ (reference sequence). Trimming took 3 bases from V and 12 from J, leaving 11 bases between them. In nucleotides, the CDR3 is TGTGCCAGCAGCTTCTGGGGGCAGGAACTGTTTTTT. Its protein is CASSFWGQELFF.

The gene calls are TRBV28 and TRBJ2-3; unclear D gene. The CDR3 has 16 amino acids. V lost 4 bases and J 2 bases, leaving 16 bases between the germline ends. Germline CDR1 reads MDHEN; CDR2 reads SYDVKM. CDR3 in DNA: TGTGCCAGCAGTTACCCTTCGAGGCAGTACACAGATACGCAGTATTTT. It yields the protein CASSYPSRQYTDTQYF.

The CDR3 sequence is CASSPGLAGGYGTGNEQFF. CDR3 nucleotides: TGTGCCAGCAGCCCCGGGCTAGCGGGGGGGTATGGTACCGGGAATGAGCAGTTCTTC. The chain combines TRBV7-3 with TRBJ2-1; the match to TRBD2 covers 12 bases. The CDR3 covers 19 residues. With 5 bases clipped from V and 7 bases from J, the junction kept 18 bases outside the gene matches. CDR1 and CDR2 from the germline V gene are SGHTA and FQGTGA.

The CDR3 here is CASSYVGGNEQYF. For the CDR3, the DNA is TGTGCCAGCAGTTATGTGGGGGGGAACGAGCAGTACTTC. The V and J genes are TRBV6-5 and TRBJ2-7; 7 bases are shared with TRBD2. CDR1 and CDR2 from the germline V gene are MNHEY and SVGAGI. The CDR3 length is 13 residues. The V segment lost 3 bases and the J segment 5 bases; nucleotides outside the gene matches: 4.

Only one count was recorded for this clone. In DNA form, the CDR3 reads TGTGCCAGCCGTAACTCCTACAATGAGCAGTTCTTC. This encodes CASRNSYNEQFF. V usage is TRBV9 and J usage is TRBJ2-1; no reliable D call. Between the trimmed V and J ends, which lost 7 bases and 0 bases, there was a span of 5 bases. Germline V lookup: CDR1 SGDLS, CDR2 YYNGEE. The CDR3 length is 12 residues.

This chain links TRBV9 with TRBJ1-3; possibly TRBD1 for D (5 bases). V was trimmed by 0 bases and J by 2 bases, leaving 12 bases between them. The length of the CDR3 is 16 residues. Germline CDR1 is SGDLS and CDR2 is YYNGEE. The CDR3 spells CASSVGSGTAGNTIYF. The CDR3, as DNA: TGTGCCAGCAGCGTAGGGTCGGGGACTGCTGGAAACACCATATATTTT.

The chain joins TRBV2 to TRBJ2-2, with D perhaps TRBD2 (7 bases). CDR1 SNHLY and CDR2 FYNNEI come from the germline V gene. Trimming cost V 3 bases and J 6 bases, with 8 bases left between them. The CDR3 totals 13 residues. The CDR3 here is CASSERGPGELFF. The CDR3 bases are TGTGCCAGCAGTGAGCGGGGGCCCGGGGAGCTGTTTTTT. Full variable domain (missing parts from reference TRBV2 and TRBJ2-2): EPEVTQTPSHQVTQMGQEVILRCVPISNHLYFYWYRQILGQKVEFLVSFYNNEISEKSEIFDDQFSVERPDGSNFTLKIRSTKLEDSAMYFCASSERGPGELFFGEGSRLTVL.

The chain uses TRBV7-3 and TRBJ2-3; possibly TRBD1 for D (5 bases). The CDR3 sequence is 17 residues long. V was trimmed by 1 base and J by 2 bases, leaving 16 bases between them. Germline assignment: CDR1 SGHTA and CDR2 FQGTGA. The CDR3 DNA follows: TGTGCCAGCAGCTTAAATCCAGGGCAGGGCCACACAGATACGCAGTATTTT. It specifies CASSLNPGQGHTDTQYF.